The following is a T cell receptor (beta chain) sequence with its context. Its matching antigen is unknown. A read error may produce the germline difference seen at one junction end. TCRdb redid the calling of the 5' RACE reads with MiXCR, one entry per CDR3 protein. The sample holds around 1.7 million distinct CDR3 sequences, more than 30% seen once. This record comes from a study of identical twins. The CDR3 is made up of 14 amino acids. Germline CDR1 and CDR2: ENHRY and SYGVKD. Findings and limits, study-wide: Where out-of-frame alpha sequences were twin-shared, they showed excess low generation probability.

V usage is TRBV10-3 and J usage is TRBJ2-7; D gene uncertain. What was sequenced was cord blood. The sequence was collected from a newborn girl in good health. The CDR3 protein is CAIRGTDISYGQYF. Here the CDR3 DNA reads TGTGCCATCAGAGGAACAGACATCTCCTACGGGCAGTACTTC.